This T cell receptor (beta chain) was observed in a study of cytomegalovirus exposure and HLA in healthy donors. Germline V CDR1 and CDR2: SEHNR, FQNEAQ (reference sequence). This CDR3 is 17 amino acids long. Trimming took 4 bases from V and 1 from J; bases not matched to a gene: 11. This clone was detected a few times. Primers included in the PCR were 60 Vbeta and 13 Jbeta primers. The method was immunoSEQ multiplex PCR; TCRdb's version includes in-frame clones alone and lacks a portion of them. This table has tens of thousands of clones, under 85% appearing once. This sequence joins TRBV7-9 and TRBJ2-3, with 7 positions matching TRBD2. Sample: PBMCs. The TCR sequence derives from a woman aged 40 to 49 in good health and CMV-seronegative. The CDR3 here is CASSSIRTTSGTDTQYF. CDR3 DNA: TGTGCCAGCAGCTCCATTCGAACCACTAGCGGCACAGATACGCAGTATTTT.